The 7 T cell receptor beta chains below were found in one sample sequenced in a study of shared clonotypes between healthy human individuals. CD45RO-negative, CCR7-selected cells formed the naive CD8 fraction, which excluded terminally differentiated effector memory CD45RA+ cells. TCRdb's copy holds only in-frame clones and misses some; the assay was immunoSEQ multiplex PCR. The data hold fewer than 800,000 clones, with 90% to 95% observed a single time. The sample was naive CD8+ T cells sorted from blood. The receptors were gathered from a man younger than 45 in good health.

This clone has just one count. The chain combines TRBV9 with TRBJ1-1, with 12 bases fitting TRBD1. V shed 5 bases and J 5 bases; nucleotides not matched to a gene: 4. Per the germline V gene, CDR1 is SGDLS and CDR2 is YYNGEE. This CDR3 is built from 14 residues. The CDR3 protein is CASRGQGAKTEAFF. For the CDR3, the DNA is TGTGCCAGCAGGGGACAGGGGGCGAAGACTGAAGCTTTCTTT.

J is TRBJ1-1 and V is TRBV27, with D possibly being TRBD1 (5 bases). Deletions cut 5 bases from V and 6 bases from J, with 19 bases between. The CDR3 contains 15 residues. The germline CDR1 and CDR2 sequences are MNHEY and SMNVEV (reference sequence). The CDR3 nucleotides read TGTGCCAGCAGTCCTGACAGTCTCAATCGCGCTGAAGCTTTCTTT. This codes for CASSPDSLNRAEAFF.

Points on this clone: In the same sample, other DNA sequences code for this CDR3. CDR3 loop: CASSLGSTEAFF. For the CDR3, the DNA is TGTGCCAGCAGCCTGGGGAGCACTGAAGCTTTCTTT. The gene calls are TRBV7-9 and TRBJ1-1; D remains ambiguous. V lost 5 bases to trimming and J lost 4 bases, with 8 bases between them. Germline V lookup: CDR1 SEHNR, CDR2 FQNEAQ (reference sequence). CDR3 size: 12 residues.

The chain couples TRBV5-6 to TRBJ2-7; 8 bases agree with TRBD1. After removal of 4 bases from V and 4 bases from J, the junction contained 13 bases not matched to a gene. Germline lookup yields CDR1 SGHDT and CDR2 YYEEEE. The CDR3 length is 16 residues. For the CDR3, the DNA is TGTGCCAGCAGCACCACTGTGAGGGACAGGCTGTACGAGCAGTACTTC. Translating it yields CASSTTVRDRLYEQYF. Based on the CDR3 plus reference TRBV5-6 and TRBJ2-7, the full variable domain is DAGVTQSPTHLIKTRGQQVTLRCSPKSGHDTVSWYQQALGQGPQFIFQYYEEEERQRGNFPDRFSGHQFPNYSSELNVNALLLGDSALYLCASSTTVRDRLYEQYFGPGTRLTVT.

The DNA of the CDR3 is TGTGCCTGGAGTGTAAAGAGGCAGGGCCCGTATCAGCCCCAGCATTTT. Translated, it gives CAWSVKRQGPYQPQHF. The V gene is TRBV30, the J gene TRBJ1-5; D perhaps matches TRBD1 (5 bases). Germline V gene lookup returns CDR1 GTSNPN and CDR2 SVGIG (reference sequence). This CDR3 region has 16 residues. V was clipped by 0 bases and J by 5 bases, with 17 bases between them.

This rearrangement joins TRBV27 to TRBJ1-5; 7 positions match TRBD1. Trimming took 3 bases from V and 9 from J; bases not matched to a gene: 5. The CDR3 runs 13 residues. CDR1 is MNHEY and CDR2 is SMNVEV in the germline V gene (reference sequence). The CDR3 is CASSFDRVRPQHF. The DNA of the CDR3 is TGTGCCAGCAGTTTCGACAGGGTGAGGCCCCAGCATTTT.

This rearrangement joins TRBV12-5 to TRBJ2-1; 11 nucleotides match TRBD2. Trimming at V came to 6 bases and at J to 10 bases, leaving 11 bases not matched to a gene. This CDR3 region has 15 residues. The germline V gene has CDR1 LGHNT and CDR2 FRNRAP. CDR3 amino acids: CASGAGGLAVKEQFF. CDR3 coding DNA: TGTGCTAGTGGGGCTGGGGGACTAGCGGTGAAAGAGCAGTTCTTC.